This TCR beta chain came from a study of shared clonotypes between healthy human individuals. Generated by immunoSEQ multiplex PCR, the TCRdb table keeps only in-frame clones and is missing some. The sample consists of more than 1 million clones, around three quarters of them appearing once. Germline V lookup: CDR1 SGHTA, CDR2 FQGNSA. The CDR3 is 17 residues long. The V and J ends lost 6 bases and 0 bases respectively, with 18 bases between them. The chain employs TRBV7-2 and TRBJ1-3; D perhaps matches TRBD1 (5 bases). The receptor comes from a man between 18 and 29 years old in good health. Some clones in this sample may be carry-over from other donors' samples. The sequencing sample was made of memory CD4+ T cells from PBMCs. Subset: CD45RA-negative fraction. In DNA form, the CDR3 reads TGTGCCAGCAGTTACCGGGGACGGATGATCTCTGGAAACACCATATATTTT. Its protein is CASSYRGRMISGNTIYF.